This T cell receptor (beta chain) was sequenced in a study of blood T cell repertoires in COVID-19. Repertoires were generated with immunoSEQ multiplex PCR, while TCRdb's copy carries only in-frame clones and drops some. In the table there are a few hundred thousand clones, approximately 88% of which are singletons. There are 16 residues in the CDR3. In germline, CDR1 is SGHNT, CDR2 YENEEA. With V trimmed by 4 bases and J by 5 bases, 10 bases remained unmatched. The J gene is TRBJ2-5, the V gene TRBV11-3, with 10 positions matching TRBD2. The sample was peripheral blood. This receptor was identified in a woman in her forties or fifties with active or convalescent COVID-19. DNA for the CDR3: TGTGCCAGCAGCTCCTCCCTAGCGGGGGAAGGGGAGACCCAGTACTTC. This encodes CASSSSLAGEGETQYF.